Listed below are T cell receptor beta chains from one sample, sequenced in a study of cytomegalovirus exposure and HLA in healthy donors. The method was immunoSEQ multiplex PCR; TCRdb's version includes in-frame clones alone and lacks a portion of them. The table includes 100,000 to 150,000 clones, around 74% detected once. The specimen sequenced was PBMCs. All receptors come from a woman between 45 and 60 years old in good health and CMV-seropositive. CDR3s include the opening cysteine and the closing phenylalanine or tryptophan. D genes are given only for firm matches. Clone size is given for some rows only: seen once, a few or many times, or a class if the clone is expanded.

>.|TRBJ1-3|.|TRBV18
CASSPLKDTPSGNTIYF
TGTGCCAGCTCACCGCTCAAGGACACCCCCTCAGGAAACACCATATATTTT
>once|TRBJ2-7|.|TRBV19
CASSMLEDPYEQYF
TGTGCCAGTAGTATGCTAGAAGATCCCTACGAGCAGTACTTC
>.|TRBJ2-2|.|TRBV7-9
CASSSVRGGELFF
TGTGCCAGCAGCTCAGTCAGGGGCGGGGAGCTGTTTTTT
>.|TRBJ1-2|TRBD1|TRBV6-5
CASSYSRGIFSGGYTF
TGTGCCAGCAGTTATTCCAGGGGGATCTTTTCGGGCGGCTACACCTTC
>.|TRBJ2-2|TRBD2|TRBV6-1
CASSEELAGGGLAGELFF
TGTGCCAGCAGTGAAGAATTAGCGGGGGGAGGGTTAGCCGGGGAGCTGTTTTTT
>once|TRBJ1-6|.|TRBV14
CASSQLGQTDSPLHF
TGTGCCAGCAGCCAACTCGGACAGACAGATTCACCCCTCCACTTT
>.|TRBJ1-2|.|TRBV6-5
CASSYSPETAGGYTF
TGTGCCAGCAGTTACTCTCCGGAGACAGCCGGCGGCTACACCTTC
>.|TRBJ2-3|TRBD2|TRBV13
CASSLRSRGTDTQYF
TGTGCCAGCAGCTTACGATCGCGGGGGACAGATACGCAGTATTTT
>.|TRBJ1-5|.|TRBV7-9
CASSRGGSPQHF
TGTGCCAGCAGCCGCGGGGGGTCGCCCCAGCATTTT
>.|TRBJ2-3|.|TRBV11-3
CASSPSVTQYF
TGTGCCAGCAGCCCGTCAGTCACGCAGTATTTT
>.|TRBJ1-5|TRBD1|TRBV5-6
CASSLEGTGSNQPQHF
TGTGCCAGCAGCTTGGAGGGGACAGGAAGTAATCAGCCCCAGCATTTT
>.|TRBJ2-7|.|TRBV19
CASSIEANLYEQYF
TGTGCCAGTAGTATCGAGGCCAACTTATACGAGCAGTACTTC
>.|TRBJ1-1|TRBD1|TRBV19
CASSDSGTGWTTEAFF
TGTGCCAGTAGTGATTCCGGGACAGGGTGGACCACTGAAGCTTTCTTT
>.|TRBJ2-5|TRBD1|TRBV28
CASSSGMTGPQETQYF
TGTGCCAGCAGTTCGGGTATGACAGGGCCCCAAGAGACCCAGTACTTC
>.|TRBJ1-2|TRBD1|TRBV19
CASSKTGGNYGYTF
TGTGCCAGTAGTAAAACAGGGGGTAACTATGGCTACACCTTC
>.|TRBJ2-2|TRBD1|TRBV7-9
CASTRTGPNTGELFF
TGTGCCAGCACCAGGACAGGGCCGAACACCGGGGAGCTGTTTTTT
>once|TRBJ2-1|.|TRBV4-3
CASSQVGWPGEQFF
TGCGCCAGCAGCCAAGTCGGGTGGCCTGGTGAGCAGTTCTTC
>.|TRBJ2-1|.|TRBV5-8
CASSLGKGVSSYNEQFF
TGTGCCAGCAGCTTGGGGAAAGGGGTCAGCTCCTACAATGAGCAGTTCTTC
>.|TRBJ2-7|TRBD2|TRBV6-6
CASSYAGDYEQYF
TGTGCCAGCAGTTACGCGGGAGACTACGAGCAGTACTTC
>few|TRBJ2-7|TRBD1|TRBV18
CASSRDRGRGEQYF
TGTGCCAGCTCACGGGACAGGGGCCGAGGCGAGCAGTACTTC
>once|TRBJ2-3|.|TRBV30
CAWTDVGWADTQYF
TGTGCCTGGACCGACGTCGGGTGGGCAGATACGCAGTATTTT
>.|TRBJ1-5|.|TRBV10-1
CASSCDSVNQPQHF
TGCGCCAGCAGTTGTGACAGCGTCAATCAGCCCCAGCATTTT
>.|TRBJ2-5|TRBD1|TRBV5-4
CASSLGTGPETQYF
TGTGCCAGCAGCTTGGGGACAGGGCCGGAGACCCAGTACTTC
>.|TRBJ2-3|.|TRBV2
CASTREETQYF
TGTGCCAGCACCCGCGAGGAAACGCAGTATTTT
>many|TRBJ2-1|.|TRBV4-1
CASSQVPRGRYNEQFF
TGCGCCAGCAGCCAAGTGCCGCGGGGGCGTTACAATGAGCAGTTCTTC
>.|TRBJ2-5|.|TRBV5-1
CASSLGLARETQYF
TGCGCCAGCAGCTTGGGTCTAGCTAGAGAGACCCAGTACTTC
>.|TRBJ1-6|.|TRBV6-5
CASSETGHSNSPLHF
TGTGCCAGCTCCGAAACGGGACACTCTAATTCACCCCTCCACTTT
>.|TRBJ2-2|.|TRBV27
CASRGGVNTGELFF
TGTGCCAGCAGGGGCGGGGTTAACACCGGGGAGCTGTTTTTT
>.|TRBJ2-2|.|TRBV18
CASSFGAHSTGELFF
TGTGCCAGCTCATTTGGGGCGCATAGTACCGGGGAGCTGTTTTTT
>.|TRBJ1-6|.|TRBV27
CARSYRSSSYNSPLHF
TGTGCCCGCAGTTACCGGTCGAGCTCCTATAATTCACCCCTCCACTTT
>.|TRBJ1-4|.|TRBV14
CPSSHLGGPDEKLFF
TGTCCCAGCAGCCACCTAGGGGGTCCTGATGAAAAACTGTTTTTT
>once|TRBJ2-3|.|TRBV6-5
CASSSKYTQYF
TGTGCCAGCAGTTCAAAATATACGCAGTATTTT
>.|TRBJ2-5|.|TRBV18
CASSPMPAGVQETQYF
TGTGCCAGCTCACCAATGCCAGCCGGGGTCCAAGAGACCCAGTACTTC
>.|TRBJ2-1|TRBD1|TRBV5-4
CASTTGTGFGEQFF
TGTGCCAGTACAACCGGGACAGGGTTTGGTGAGCAGTTCTTC
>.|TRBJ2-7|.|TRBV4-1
CASSQEAFYEQYF
TGCGCCAGCAGCCAAGAGGCTTTCTACGAGCAGTACTTC